This paragraph covers one T cell receptor beta chain sequence. The target antigen is unknown. The CDR3 extends over 13 amino acids. V lost 6 bases, J lost 0 bases, and 8 bases lay in between. The entry originates in a study of T cell repertoires in cytomegalovirus infection. Overall study: Signatures in public TCR beta sequences pointed to both CMV infection and matching HLA type.

TCRdb fed the reads into MiXCR, producing one record per CDR3 protein. In the table there are about 920,000 distinct CDR3 sequences, around 32% of which are singletons. Study findings and constraints: Cumulative public TCR beta family frequency identified carriers of CMV plus the relevant HLA. There were HLA-C-restricted CMV-specific TCR beta clonotypes dominating the ex vivo response.

The chain links TRBV12-3 or TRBV12-4 to TRBJ2-5, with D possibly being TRBD1 (5 bases). The source is a human donor in good health (CMV status not recorded). Some clones in this sample may be carry-over from other donors' samples. Sequenced here: cultured CD8+ T cells from PBMCs, sampled from culture after CMV antigen stimulation. The chain's CDR3 is CASSRQNQETQYF. CDR3 bases: TGTGCCAGCAGCCGACAGAACCAAGAGACCCAGTACTTC.